This T cell receptor (beta chain) was sequenced in a study of cytomegalovirus exposure and HLA in healthy donors. The primer mix had 60 Vbeta and 13 Jbeta primers. Only in-frame clones appear in the TCRdb table, and some are missing; sequencing was by immunoSEQ multiplex PCR. The sample consists of around 130,000 clones, roughly 70% of them appearing once. Worth noting for this clone: Its antigen is currently unknown.

Study results and limitations: Cytomegalovirus status, reportedly, was diagnosed with high specificity and sensitivity by the classifier. TRBV6-2, TRBV6-3 and some other V segments were unresolvable in 87-base-pair reads. The study designated 150 or so TCR beta chains cytomegalovirus-associated.

Germline CDR1 and CDR2: SGHAT and FQNNGV. With 3 bases removed from V and 8 bases from J, the gap between germline ends came to 7 bases. There are 11 residues in the CDR3. Specimen: PBMCs. This chain connects TRBV11-2 to TRBJ1-2, with D uncertain. The clonotype originates from a middle-aged man in good health and CMV-seropositive. CDR3 bases: TGTGCCAGCAGCTTCCGAGGGGGCTACACCTTC. Amino acids: CASSFRGGYTF.